This T cell receptor beta chain is from a study of graft-versus-host responses after intestinal transplantation. On the study more broadly: Following induction with anti-thymocyte globulin, all recipients were given tacrolimus and steroids for 2 to 4 years. Study outcomes and limitations: Patients who carried graft-donor T cell macrochimerism also had high graft-versus-host to host-versus-graft clonal ratios in their allografts. The marrow of recipients harbored GvH clones, and ileum or blood showed some of them first.

The CDR3 has 12 amino acids. In regard to this clone: Its antigen is currently unknown.

Assay: immunoSEQ multiplex PCR; the TCRdb copy retains only in-frame clones and omits some. This sample has just under 50,000 clones, with approximately 84% found just once. This TCR came from a human donor who was the organ donor for an intestinal transplant. Material: unstimulated CD4+ T cells sorted from spleen or lymph node cells, obtained before transplant. This rearrangement joins TRBV12-2 to TRBJ1-2. TRBV12-2 is deemed a pseudogene. For the CDR3, the DNA is TGTGCAAGTCGCTTAGTGGGAGGGTCGAACACCTTC. This codes for CASRLVGGSNTF.